The rows below give T cell receptor beta chains drawn from one sample of a study of lymphopenia after photon versus proton radiotherapy. Only in-frame clones appear in the TCRdb table, and some are missing; sequencing was by immunoSEQ multiplex PCR. The profile shows some 42,000 clones, about four fifths of them singletons. Source: peripheral blood, taken from a patient treated with proton-based radiotherapy. Receptor source: a woman aged 70 to 79 with pancreatic cancer. Both conserved end residues are part of each CDR3. Fields, in order: clone size, D gene, V gene, J gene, CDR3 DNA, CDR3 protein. A D gene is named only where the DNA matches it firmly. Only some rows state a clone size, as once, few, many or a class for expanded clones.

.	TRBD2	TRBV9	TRBJ2-3	TGTGCCAGCAGCGTCTCCGGACTAGCGGGAGTCTCTAGCACAGATACGCAGTATTTT	CASSVSGLAGVSSTDTQYF
.	.	TRBV7-2	TRBJ2-7	TGTGCCAGCAGCTTAGCAGAACCCCTTTCCGACGAGCAGTACTTC	CASSLAEPLSDEQYF
few	.	TRBV28	TRBJ1-2	TGTGCCAGCAGTTCGAACACGTATGGCTACACCTTC	CASSSNTYGYTF
.	.	TRBV9	TRBJ2-7	TGTGCCAGCAGCGTAGTGGGTAGCGGTTACGAGCAGTACTTC	CASSVVGSGYEQYF
.	TRBD1	TRBV7-2	TRBJ1-5	TGTGCCAGCAGCTCCGAGACAGGGAATCAGCCCCAGCATTTT	CASSSETGNQPQHF
.	TRBD2	TRBV7-2	TRBJ2-3	TGTGCCAGCAGCTTAGCTCCTAGCGGGGGAACAGATACGCAGTATTTT	CASSLAPSGGTDTQYF
.	.	TRBV5-1	TRBJ2-3	TGCGCCAGCAGCCCTCCCCGGCTGGAGGGAGATACGCAGTATTTT	CASSPPRLEGDTQYF
.	TRBD2	TRBV7-6	TRBJ2-3	TGTGCCAGCACCCCAACTACTAGCGGGAAGGGCGATACGCAGTATTTT	CASTPTTSGKGDTQYF
.	.	TRBV18	TRBJ2-3	TGTGCCAGCTCACCAGGGAAGACAGGATACACAGATACGCAGTATTTT	CASSPGKTGYTDTQYF
.	.	TRBV20-1	TRBJ2-7	TGCAGTGCTCTAAGGGGTTACGAGCAGTACTTC	CSALRGYEQYF
.	.	TRBV2	TRBJ2-5	TGTGCCAGCAGCGAGGGCGGGACCGACAGGGAGACCCAGTACTTC	CASSEGGTDRETQYF
.	.	TRBV12-5	TRBJ1-2	TGTGCTAGTGGTTTGGGCAGCTATGGCTACACCTTC	CASGLGSYGYTF
.	.	TRBV27	TRBJ2-1	TGTGCCAGCAGTTACCGCGATGAGCAGTTCTTC	CASSYRDEQFF
.	.	TRBV9	TRBJ2-1	TGTGCCAGCAGCGTAGCGGACCCTATGGGCAATGAGCAGTTCTTC	CASSVADPMGNEQFF
.	.	TRBV5-1	TRBJ1-1	TGCGCCAGCAGCTTTGGGGGGCTGGACTCGGTCACTGAAGCTTTCTTT	CASSFGGLDSVTEAFF
.	.	TRBV18	TRBJ2-1	TGTGCCAGCTCACCTTCAGGGTGGTGGGACAATGAGCAGTTCTTC	CASSPSGWWDNEQFF
.	TRBD2	TRBV7-8	TRBJ2-3	TGTGCCAGCAGCTTGCTAGCGGGAGTGTTTCGAGATACGCAGTATTTT	CASSLLAGVFRDTQYF
.	TRBD1	TRBV6-5	TRBJ1-1	TGTGCCAGCAGTTACCGGACAGGAGCCCCGAGTGAAGCTTTCTTT	CASSYRTGAPSEAFF
few	TRBD2	TRBV7-3	TRBJ2-2	TGTGCCAGCAGCTCTGGACTAGCGGGAGGGGGCGGGGAGCTGTTTTTT	CASSSGLAGGGGELFF
.	.	TRBV2	TRBJ2-2	TGTGCCAGCAGGCTACAGGGTTTGCACACCGGGGAGCTGTTTTTT	CASRLQGLHTGELFF
.	.	TRBV30	TRBJ1-1	TGTGCCTGGAGTGTCATAGGGGTGGGCAAAACTTTCTTT	CAWSVIGVGKTFF
.	.	TRBV21-1	TRBJ1-5	TGTGCCAGCTTCGTGGGCAATCAGCCCCAGCATTTT	CASFVGNQPQHF
.	.	TRBV7-2	TRBJ1-6	TGTGCCAGCAGCTTAGCGGCTAGTTATAATTCACCCCTCCACTTT	CASSLAASYNSPLHF
.	.	TRBV20-1	TRBJ1-1	TGCAGTGCTATACACACTGAAGCTTTCTTT	CSAIHTEAFF
.	TRBD1	TRBV6-5	TRBJ1-1	TGTGCCAGCAGTTCCGGGACAGCGGTCACTGAAGCTTTCTTT	CASSSGTAVTEAFF
.	.	TRBV5-1	TRBJ2-2	TGCGCCAGCAGCTTGGCCTCGGGAGTCATCTCCGGGGAGCTGTTTTTT	CASSLASGVISGELFF
.	.	TRBV28	TRBJ2-5	TGTGCCAGCAGTTTATCCGTCGAAGGGACCCAGTACTTC	CASSLSVEGTQYF
.	.	TRBV5-4	TRBJ1-6	TGTGCCAGCAGCTCCGGACAGACCCACTCCTATAATTCACCCCTCCACTTT	CASSSGQTHSYNSPLHF
many	.	TRBV11-2	TRBJ2-2	TGTGCCAGCAGCGGGGACCTCACCGGGGAGCTGTTTTTT	CASSGDLTGELFF
.	.	TRBV11-2	TRBJ2-3	TGTGCCAGCACCACCTGGGAGAGCGCCACAGATACGCAGTATTTT	CASTTWESATDTQYF
once	.	TRBV19	TRBJ2-5	TGTGCCAGTAGTAGGACCGCAGCGGGAGAGACCCAGTACTTC	CASSRTAAGETQYF
.	TRBD1	TRBV4-1	TRBJ2-1	TGCGCCAGCAGCTACACAGGGGGGCGAGGGAATGAGCAGTTCTTC	CASSYTGGRGNEQFF
few	TRBD2	TRBV28	TRBJ2-1	TGTGCCAGCAGTTTTTTTACTAGCGGGACCAATGAGCAGTTCTTC	CASSFFTSGTNEQFF
.	.	TRBV10-3	TRBJ2-3	TGTGCCATCAGTGAGTCGAGCGCCCGCACGCCGGATACGCAGTATTTT	CAISESSARTPDTQYF
.	TRBD1	TRBV7-9	TRBJ1-3	TGTGCCAGCAGCCCCTTAACGACAGGGTCTGGAAACACCATATATTTT	CASSPLTTGSGNTIYF
.	.	TRBV9	TRBJ2-3	TGTGCCAGCAGCGCACAGGGATGGGAAGATACGCAGTATTTT	CASSAQGWEDTQYF
.	.	TRBV7-7	TRBJ2-5	TGTGCTAGCAGCTTACCTCCGGTAGAGACCCAGTACTTC	CASSLPPVETQYF
few	.	TRBV28	TRBJ1-1	TGTGCCAGCAGTTTTTCTGGGCAGGGTAGCACTGAAGCTTTCTTT	CASSFSGQGSTEAFF
.	.	TRBV28	TRBJ1-5	TGTGCCAGCAGTTTGCTATCTTGGTCTTATCAGCCCCAGCATTTT	CASSLLSWSYQPQHF
.	TRBD1	TRBV5-1	TRBJ2-5	TGCGCCAGTCGTCCGGGACAGGGGGTACAGACCCAGTACTTC	CASRPGQGVQTQYF
.	TRBD1	TRBV7-6	TRBJ1-1	TGTGCCAGCAGCCCCTGGACAGGGGACACTGAAGCTTTCTTT	CASSPWTGDTEAFF
.	TRBD2	TRBV4-2	TRBJ2-1	TGTGCCAGCAGCCAAAAAGCAGGGACTAGCGTCTACAATGAGCAGTTCTTC	CASSQKAGTSVYNEQFF
.	.	TRBV18	TRBJ2-1	TGTGCCAGCTCACCATTGACGGCATCCCATGAGCAGTTCTTC	CASSPLTASHEQFF
.	.	TRBV28	TRBJ2-5	TGTGCCAGCAGTTTAAGGGGGGCGGGCCAAGAGACCCAGTACTTC	CASSLRGAGQETQYF
.	TRBD1	TRBV7-9	TRBJ1-2	TGTGCCAGCAGCTTAATCGGGACAGATGGCTACACCTTC	CASSLIGTDGYTF
.	.	TRBV6-5	TRBJ2-4	TGTGCCAGCAGTTCCCGGGCCAAAAACATTCAGTACTTC	CASSSRAKNIQYF
few	TRBD2	TRBV12-5	TRBJ2-1	TGTGCTAGTGGTTTGGGACTAGCGGGGCAGATCAATGAGCAGTTCTTC	CASGLGLAGQINEQFF
.	TRBD2	TRBV18	TRBJ2-5	TGTGCCAGCTCACCACTGGGCGGGAGTGGGCAAGAGACCCAGTACTTC	CASSPLGGSGQETQYF
.	.	TRBV28	TRBJ2-7	TGTGCCAGCAGTTTAGTACGGGGCCTTTCCTACGAGCAGTACTTC	CASSLVRGLSYEQYF
.	.	TRBV7-2	TRBJ2-7	TGTGCCAGCAGCTTAAAGCGAGACGAGCAGTACTTC	CASSLKRDEQYF
few	.	TRBV28	TRBJ1-5	TGTGCCAGCAGTATGACCGGCAATCAGCCCCAGCATTTT	CASSMTGNQPQHF
medium-sized	.	TRBV4-2	TRBJ2-7	TGTGCCAGCAGCCAAGACTCCTACGAGCAGTACTTC	CASSQDSYEQYF
once	TRBD1	TRBV5-4	TRBJ1-6	TGTGCCAGCAGCTCAATGACAGGGTATGGAAATTCACCCCTCCACTTT	CASSSMTGYGNSPLHF
.	TRBD2	TRBV27	TRBJ2-5	TGTGCCAGCAGTACCCGACTAGCGGGAGTTTATGAGACCCAGTACTTC	CASSTRLAGVYETQYF